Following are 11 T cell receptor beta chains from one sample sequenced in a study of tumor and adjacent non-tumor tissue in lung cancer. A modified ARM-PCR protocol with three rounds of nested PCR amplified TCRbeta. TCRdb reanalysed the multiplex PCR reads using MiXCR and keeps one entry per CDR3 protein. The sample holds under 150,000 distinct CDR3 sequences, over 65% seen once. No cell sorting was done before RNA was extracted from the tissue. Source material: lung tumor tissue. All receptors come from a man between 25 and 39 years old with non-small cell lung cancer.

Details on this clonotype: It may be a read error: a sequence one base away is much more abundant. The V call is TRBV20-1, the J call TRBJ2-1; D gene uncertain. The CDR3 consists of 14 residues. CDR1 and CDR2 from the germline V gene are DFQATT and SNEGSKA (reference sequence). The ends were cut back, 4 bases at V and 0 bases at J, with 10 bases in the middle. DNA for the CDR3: TGCAGTGCTAACAAAGGGTACTCCTACAATGAGCAGTTCTTC. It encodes CSANKGYSYNEQFF.

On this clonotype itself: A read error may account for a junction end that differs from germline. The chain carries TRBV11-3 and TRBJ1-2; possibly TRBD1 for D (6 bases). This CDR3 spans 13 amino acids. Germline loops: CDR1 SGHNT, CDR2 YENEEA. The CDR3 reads CDSSLGRDNGYTF. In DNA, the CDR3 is TGTGACAGCAGCTTGGGCAGGGACAATGGCTACACCTTC.

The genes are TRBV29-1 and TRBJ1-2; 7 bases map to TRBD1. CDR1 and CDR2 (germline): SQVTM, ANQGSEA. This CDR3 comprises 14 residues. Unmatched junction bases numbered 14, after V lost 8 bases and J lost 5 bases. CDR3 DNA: TGCAGCATTGGAGCAGGGGGGGAGGCGTATGGCTACACCTTC. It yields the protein CSIGAGGEAYGYTF.

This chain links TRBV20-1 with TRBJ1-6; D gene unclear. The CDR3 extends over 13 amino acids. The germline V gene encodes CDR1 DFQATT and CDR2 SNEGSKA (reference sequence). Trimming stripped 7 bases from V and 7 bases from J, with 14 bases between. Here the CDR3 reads CSVSVGINSPLHF. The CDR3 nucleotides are TGCAGTGTTAGTGTAGGGATCAATTCACCCCTCCACTTT.

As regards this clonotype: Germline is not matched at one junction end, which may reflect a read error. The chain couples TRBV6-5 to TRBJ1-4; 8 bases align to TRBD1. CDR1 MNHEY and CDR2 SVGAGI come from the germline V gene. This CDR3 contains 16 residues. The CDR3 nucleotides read TGTCCCAGCAGACCCGGTGGCAGGGGGCTTAATGAAAAACTGTTTTTT. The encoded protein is CPSRPGGRGLNEKLFF.

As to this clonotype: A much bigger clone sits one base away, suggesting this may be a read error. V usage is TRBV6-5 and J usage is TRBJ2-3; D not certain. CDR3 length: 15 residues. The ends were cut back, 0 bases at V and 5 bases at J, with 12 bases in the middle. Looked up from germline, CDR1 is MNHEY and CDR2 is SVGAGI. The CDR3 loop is CASSYSNQRKDTQYF. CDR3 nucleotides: TGTGCCAGCAGTTACTCGAATCAGAGGAAAGATACGCAGTATTTT.

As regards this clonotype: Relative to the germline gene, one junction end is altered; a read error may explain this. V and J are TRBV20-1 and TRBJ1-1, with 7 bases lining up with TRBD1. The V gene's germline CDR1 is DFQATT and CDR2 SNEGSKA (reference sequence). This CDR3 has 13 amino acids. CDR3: CSARGGANTEVFF. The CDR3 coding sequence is TGTAGTGCTAGAGGGGGCGCGAACACTGAAGTTTTCTTT.

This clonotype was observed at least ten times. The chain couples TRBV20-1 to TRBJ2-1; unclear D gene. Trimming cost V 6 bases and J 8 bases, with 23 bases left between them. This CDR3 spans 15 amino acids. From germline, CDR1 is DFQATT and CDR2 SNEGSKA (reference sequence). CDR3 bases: TGCAGTGCAACCCTGGCCGGACGGACGATCGATGAGCAGTTCTTC. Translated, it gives CSATLAGRTIDEQFF.

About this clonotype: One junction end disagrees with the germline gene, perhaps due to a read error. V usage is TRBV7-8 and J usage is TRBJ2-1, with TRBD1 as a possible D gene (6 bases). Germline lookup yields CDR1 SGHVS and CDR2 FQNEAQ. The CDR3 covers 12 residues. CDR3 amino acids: CASSAQGSEQLF. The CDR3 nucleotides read TGTGCCAGCAGCGCACAGGGTAGTGAGCAGTTATTC.

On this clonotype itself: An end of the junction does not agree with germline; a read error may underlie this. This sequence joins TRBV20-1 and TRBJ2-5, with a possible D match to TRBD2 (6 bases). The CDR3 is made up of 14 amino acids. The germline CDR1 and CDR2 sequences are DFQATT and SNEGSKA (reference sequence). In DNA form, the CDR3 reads TGCAGTGCGCGACTAGTCCTCGGTATAGAGACCCAATACTTC. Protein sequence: CSARLVLGIETQYF.

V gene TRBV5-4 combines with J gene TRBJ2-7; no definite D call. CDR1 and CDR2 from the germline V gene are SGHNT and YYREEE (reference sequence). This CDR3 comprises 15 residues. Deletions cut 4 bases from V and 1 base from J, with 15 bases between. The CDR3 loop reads CASSTSSDDSYEQYF. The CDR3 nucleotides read TGTGCCAGCAGCACATCCTCGGACGATTCCTACGAGCAGTACTTC.